What follows are 25 T cell receptor beta chains derived from one specimen sequenced in a study of blood T cell repertoires in COVID-19. Using immunoSEQ multiplex PCR, the repertoire was profiled, and TCRdb retains in-frame clones only, with some absent. This table has fewer than 250,000 clones, around 80% appearing once. The source material was peripheral blood. The receptors here all came from a human donor in a cohort sampled during active COVID-19.

The chain joins TRBV2 to TRBJ1-5, with a weak D call TRBD1 (5 bases). In germline, CDR1 is SNHLY, CDR2 FYNNEI. Trimming stripped 5 bases from V and 4 bases from J, with 9 bases between. The CDR3 loop spans 13 amino acids. The CDR3 reads CASSRQWNQPQHF. CDR3 bases: TGTGCCAGCAGTCGACAGTGGAATCAGCCCCAGCATTTT.

The genes are TRBV7-9 and TRBJ2-1, with 9 bases identical to TRBD1. With V trimmed by 5 bases and J by 7 bases, 9 bases remained unmatched. The CDR3 covers 15 residues. From germline, CDR1 is SEHNR and CDR2 FQNEAQ (reference sequence). The CDR3 loop is CASSLLTGGWNEQFF. CDR3 nucleotide sequence: TGTGCCAGCAGCCTGCTGACAGGGGGGTGGAATGAGCAGTTCTTC.

The chain joins TRBV5-1 to TRBJ2-2; 9 positions agree with TRBD2. CDR1 and CDR2 (germline): SGHRS, YFSETQ. The CDR3 runs 14 residues. Losses at the gene ends were 4 bases for V and 4 bases for J; bases not matched to a gene: 2. CDR3 region: CASSPSGTTGELFF. CDR3 coding DNA: TGCGCCAGCAGCCCTAGCGGGACCACCGGGGAGCTGTTTTTT.

This chain uses TRBV7-9 with TRBJ1-1; D not certain. This CDR3 has 16 amino acids. Germline CDR1 is SEHNR and CDR2 is FQNEAQ (reference sequence). V was shortened by 1 base and J by 0 bases, with 12 bases between the two germline ends. The CDR3 reads CASSLGNSIMNTEAFF. The CDR3 coding sequence is TGTGCCAGCAGCTTAGGTAACAGTATTATGAACACTGAAGCTTTCTTT.

CDR3 residues: CASSLTQGVYEQYF. CDR3 nucleotide sequence: TGTGCCAGCAGCTTGACCCAAGGGGTTTACGAGCAGTACTTC. The chain couples TRBV7-2 to TRBJ2-7, with TRBD1 as a possible D gene (5 bases). Trimming cost V 3 bases and J 4 bases, with 13 bases left between them. CDR3 length equals 14 residues. CDR1 and CDR2 from the germline V gene are SGHTA and FQGNSA.

This clone has only one observation. The CDR3 DNA is TGTGCCAGCAGCTCTCGGACAGGGGGTTACTATGGCTACACCTTC. Amino acid sequence: CASSSRTGGYYGYTF. The rearrangement joins TRBV7-8 to TRBJ1-2; TRBD1 matches at 10 bases. J gave up 3 bases and V 4 bases, and 5 bases lay outside the gene matches. Per germline, CDR1 SGHVS and CDR2 FQNEAQ. The CDR3 is 15 amino acids.

The chain joins TRBV29-1 to TRBJ2-5, with TRBD2 identical over 8 bases. The CDR3 has 16 amino acids. Germline V gene lookup returns CDR1 SQVTM and CDR2 ANQGSEA. Unmatched junction bases numbered 15, after V lost 7 bases and J lost 2 bases. CDR3 DNA: TGCAGCGCTGGGATACTAGCGGAGAGCTTACAAGAGACCCAGTACTTC. Its protein product is CSAGILAESLQETQYF.

A single count supports this clone. The gene calls are TRBV5-1 and TRBJ2-3, with D maybe TRBD2 (5 bases). Trimming took off 4 bases at V and 1 base at J, with 16 bases between the two ends. This CDR3 has 16 residues. Germline CDR1 and CDR2: SGHRS and YFSETQ. CDR3 loop: CASSLTTGIGTDTQYF. The CDR3 DNA reads TGCGCCAGCAGCCTGACCACCGGGATTGGCACAGATACGCAGTATTTT.

The chain carries TRBV19 and TRBJ2-4, with a weak D call TRBD1 (6 bases). Trimming removed 1 base at V and 8 bases at J, with 12 bases between. CDR1 is LNHDA and CDR2 is SQIVND in the germline V gene (reference sequence). CDR3 length: 14 amino acids. Here the CDR3 DNA reads TGTGCCAGTAGTATAGGGGGACAAGGGGACATTCAGTACTTC. It encodes CASSIGGQGDIQYF. The variable domain in full, completed from reference TRBV19 and TRBJ2-4, reads DGGITQSPKYLFRKEGQNVTLSCEQNLNHDAMYWYRQDPGQGLRLIYYSQIVNDFQKGDIAEGYSVSREKKESFPLTVTSAQKNPTAFYLCASSIGGQGDIQYFGAGTRLSVL.

The rearrangement links TRBV27 to TRBJ2-3; D remains ambiguous. CDR3 length: 20 residues. Germline V lookup: CDR1 MNHEY, CDR2 SMNVEV (reference sequence). V shed 8 bases and J shed 1 base, with 31 bases lying between them. The CDR3 coding sequence is TGTGCCAGCGGCCTGCGAATGTCCCCGTCCACTATAAGTGGCACAGATACGCAGTATTTT. Its protein product is CASGLRMSPSTISGTDTQYF.

The sample holds one count of this clone. DNA of the CDR3: TGTGCCAGCACGGGGACCTACGAGCAGTACTTC. This codes for CASTGTYEQYF. The chain combines TRBV28 with TRBJ2-7; a possible D gene is TRBD2 (5 bases). CDR1 and CDR2 (germline): MDHEN, SYDVKM. This CDR3 is built from 11 residues. V gave up 7 bases and J gave up 2 bases, with 6 bases separating them.

The chain employs TRBV28 and TRBJ1-2; TRBD1 might be the D (6 bases). There are 13 residues in the CDR3. Trimming took off 7 bases at V and 0 bases at J, with 9 bases between the two ends. CDR1 MDHEN and CDR2 SYDVKM come from the germline V gene. Here the CDR3 DNA reads TGTGCCAGCAAGCGGGGGCCTAACTATGGCTACACCTTC. Protein product: CASKRGPNYGYTF.

V is TRBV6-5 and J is TRBJ1-5; D remains ambiguous. With 5 bases removed from V and 0 bases from J, the gap between germline ends came to 5 bases. The CDR3 extends over 13 amino acids. CDR1 is MNHEY and CDR2 is SVGAGI in the germline V gene. CDR3 residues: CASSRGSNQPQHF. The DNA for the CDR3 is TGTGCCAGCAGTCGGGGTAGCAATCAGCCCCAGCATTTT.

V and J are TRBV5-4 and TRBJ2-2, with 9 positions matching TRBD2. This CDR3 region has 16 residues. Germline V gene data show CDR1 as SGHNT and CDR2 as YYREEE (reference sequence). V was pared by 0 bases and J by 6 bases, with 6 bases of the junction left unmatched. DNA of the CDR3: TGTGCCAGCAGCTTGGCCGATAGCGGGAGCGCCGGGGAGCTGTTTTTT. Amino acids: CASSLADSGSAGELFF.

The chain uses TRBV7-3 and TRBJ2-3, with TRBD2 identical over 11 bases. Germline trimming cut 3 bases from V and 4 bases from J; bases unmatched to any gene: 0. The CDR3 spans 14 residues. The germline V gene has CDR1 SGHTA and CDR2 FQGTGA. The CDR3 loop reads CASSLGLAADTQYF. The CDR3, as DNA: TGTGCCAGCAGCTTGGGACTAGCGGCAGATACGCAGTATTTT.

The chain links TRBV19 to TRBJ1-1; 9 nucleotides align to TRBD1. This CDR3 spans 14 amino acids. The V gene end was trimmed by 6 bases and the J gene end by 3 bases; junction bases not matched to a gene: 5. Per germline, CDR1 LNHDA and CDR2 SQIVND (reference sequence). Here the CDR3 DNA reads TGTGCCAGTAGCCGGGACAGGGCCTACACTGAAGCTTTCTTT. This translates into CASSRDRAYTEAFF. Based on the CDR3 plus reference TRBV19 and TRBJ1-1, the full variable domain is DGGITQSPKYLFRKEGQNVTLSCEQNLNHDAMYWYRQDPGQGLRLIYYSQIVNDFQKGDIAEGYSVSREKKESFPLTVTSAQKNPTAFYLCASSRDRAYTEAFFGQGTRLTVV.

The V gene is TRBV27, the J gene TRBJ1-6; TRBD1 is a possible D gene (6 bases). Between the trimmed V and J ends, which lost 2 bases and 10 bases, there was a span of 21 bases. CDR1 MNHEY and CDR2 SMNVEV come from the germline V gene (reference sequence). This CDR3 region has 17 residues. The CDR3 DNA is TGTGCCAGCAGTTTACTTGTCCCCGGGACAAAAGGATCACCCCTCCACTTT. It yields the protein CASSLLVPGTKGSPLHF.

The chain carries TRBV19 and TRBJ2-5; D is ambiguous. The CDR3 is 11 residues long. V shed 4 bases and J shed 4 bases, with 4 bases lying between them. Germline V gene data show CDR1 as LNHDA and CDR2 as SQIVND (reference sequence). In nucleotides, the CDR3 is TGTGCCAGTAGTAACAGAGAGACCCAGTACTTC. Translation gives CASSNRETQYF.

J is TRBJ1-1 and V is TRBV10-3, with a weak D call TRBD1 (5 bases). There are 16 residues in the CDR3. V shed 2 bases and J shed 5 bases, with 18 bases lying between them. Germline-derived CDR1 and CDR2 are ENHRY and SYGVKD. Here the CDR3 reads CAISERGPGTRTEAFF. In nucleotides, the CDR3 is TGTGCCATCAGTGAGAGGGGCCCGGGGACTCGGACTGAAGCTTTCTTT.

The chain employs TRBV29-1 and TRBJ2-5; tentatively, D is TRBD1 (5 bases). The germline CDR1 and CDR2 sequences are SQVTM and ANQGSEA. V lost 5 bases, J lost 2 bases, and 18 bases lay in between. This CDR3 has 15 amino acids. CDR3 protein: CSVPPRTPLQETQYF. The CDR3 DNA is TGCAGCGTTCCACCCAGGACACCTCTTCAAGAGACCCAGTACTTC. Looking up the rest from reference TRBV29-1 and TRBJ2-5 gives the full variable domain: SAVISQKPSRDICQRGTSLTIQCQVDSQVTMMFWYRQQPGQSLTLIATANQGSEATYESGFVIDKFPISRPNLTFSTLTVSNMSPEDSSIYLCSVPPRTPLQETQYFGPGTRLLVL.

This rearrangement joins TRBV9 to TRBJ2-2; TRBD2 aligns across 10 bases. The CDR3 is 16 amino acids. V was pared by 3 bases and J by 0 bases, with 2 bases of the junction left unmatched. The germline CDR1 and CDR2 sequences are SGDLS and YYNGEE. The CDR3 spells CASSASGSSNTGELFF. The CDR3 nucleotides read TGTGCCAGCAGCGCTAGCGGGAGTTCGAACACCGGGGAGCTGTTTTTT.

CDR3: CASTGEFEQFF. DNA for the CDR3: TGTGCCAGCACGGGGGAGTTTGAGCAGTTCTTC. V and J are TRBV11-1 and TRBJ2-1; the D gene is possibly TRBD2 (6 bases). This CDR3 contains 11 residues. Per germline, CDR1 SGHAT and CDR2 FQDESV (reference sequence). V lost 7 bases and J 9 bases, leaving 10 bases between the germline ends.

V and J are TRBV27 and TRBJ2-6; 9 nucleotides align to TRBD1. The V gene end was trimmed by 4 bases and the J gene end by 0 bases; junction bases not matched to a gene: 7. This CDR3 contains 18 residues. Germline CDR1 is MNHEY and CDR2 is SMNVEV (reference sequence). CDR3 sequence (DNA): TGTGCCAGCAGTTCCCTCACAGGGGGCTACTCTGGGGCCAACGTCCTGACTTTC. Amino acids: CASSSLTGGYSGANVLTF.

The chain employs TRBV5-1 and TRBJ2-7; D uncertain. CDR3 length: 15 residues. Germline V gene lookup returns CDR1 SGHRS and CDR2 YFSETQ. V was shortened by 4 bases and J by 4 bases, with 18 bases between the two germline ends. The CDR3: CASSLASGEAYEQYF. CDR3 in DNA: TGCGCCAGCAGCCTGGCCTCTGGAGAGGCGTACGAGCAGTACTTC.

The chain combines TRBV27 with TRBJ2-1, with 8 bases identical to TRBD2. This CDR3 has 14 amino acids. Unmatched junction bases numbered 11, after V lost 6 bases and J lost 10 bases. Germline-derived CDR1 and CDR2 are MNHEY and SMNVEV (reference sequence). The CDR3 loop is CASSTGTRGFEQFF. CDR3 nucleotides: TGTGCCAGCAGCACCGGGACTAGGGGCTTCGAGCAGTTCTTC.